These 32 T cell receptor beta chains originate from one sample sequenced in a study of shared clonotypes between healthy human individuals. Assay used: immunoSEQ multiplex PCR; TCRdb lists only in-frame clones, some missing. The repertoire holds 1.4 million or so clones, with around 98.5% as singletons. Sequencing was carried out using naive CD4+ T cells sorted from blood. Subset described: CD45RA+ positively selected. The receptors derive from a man between 25 and 39 years old in good health.

J is TRBJ2-7 and V is TRBV5-4; D possibly uses TRBD1 or TRBD2 (5 bases each). Germline CDR1 is SGHNT and CDR2 is YYREEE (reference sequence). The length of the CDR3 is 15 residues. Trimming pared 5 bases from V and 1 base from J, leaving 16 bases between. The CDR3 sequence: CASRTGTVDSYEQYF. Here the CDR3 DNA reads TGTGCCAGCAGGACCGGGACCGTGGATTCCTACGAGCAGTACTTC.

This chain joins TRBV5-6 and TRBJ2-5; D may be TRBD1 (5 bases). From germline, CDR1 is SGHDT and CDR2 YYEEEE. This CDR3 region has 14 residues. V lost 1 base to trimming and J lost 5 bases, with 12 bases between them. Here the CDR3 DNA reads TGTGCCAGCAGCTTGTGGGCAGGGCGGGAGACCCAGTACTTC. Its translation is CASSLWAGRETQYF. Supplemented by reference TRBV5-6 and TRBJ2-5, the full variable domain reads DAGVTQSPTHLIKTRGQQVTLRCSPKSGHDTVSWYQQALGQGPQFIFQYYEEEERQRGNFPDRFSGHQFPNYSSELNVNALLLGDSALYLCASSLWAGRETQYFGPGTRLLVL.

This chain joins TRBV28 and TRBJ1-2, with D possibly being TRBD1 (5 bases). CDR3 length: 14 residues. V lost 6 bases, J lost 5 bases, and 16 bases lay in between. CDR1 MDHEN and CDR2 SYDVKM come from the germline V gene. CDR3 DNA sequence: TGTGCCAGCAGACTTTCCGGGACGGATTATGGCTACACCTTC. Translation: CASRLSGTDYGYTF.

The chain carries TRBV11-2 and TRBJ2-7; 10 positions agree with TRBD1. Germline V gene data show CDR1 as SGHAT and CDR2 as FQNNGV. The J segment lost 2 bases and the V segment lost 6 bases, leaving 4 bases of the junction unmatched. CDR3 length equals 14 residues. CDR3: CASSWDRGTYEQYF. Here the CDR3 DNA reads TGTGCCAGCAGTTGGGACAGGGGAACCTACGAGCAGTACTTC. Drawing the rest from reference TRBV11-2 and TRBJ2-7, the complete variable domain is EAGVAQSPRYKIIEKRQSVAFWCNPISGHATLYWYQQILGQGPKLLIQFQNNGVVDDSQLPKDRFSAERLKGVDSTLKIQPAKLEDSAVYLCASSWDRGTYEQYFGPGTRLTVT.

V gene TRBV30 combines with J gene TRBJ1-4, with a possible D match to TRBD1 (6 bases). V was shortened by 0 bases and J by 3 bases, with 11 bases between the two germline ends. The CDR3 runs to 15 residues. Germline V gene lookup returns CDR1 GTSNPN and CDR2 SVGIG (reference sequence). The DNA of the CDR3 is TGTGCCTGGAGTGTACTGGGGGCGGCTAATGAAAAACTGTTTTTT. This codes for CAWSVLGAANEKLFF.

The V gene is TRBV13, the J gene TRBJ2-3, with D unresolved. The CDR3 extends over 16 amino acids. Trimming left V 6 bases short and J 0 bases short, with 16 bases between. Germline CDR1 and CDR2: PRHDT and FYEKMQ (reference sequence). The CDR3 here is CASRYPGPPSTDTQYF. The DNA of the CDR3 is TGTGCCAGCAGGTACCCGGGCCCCCCTAGCACAGATACGCAGTATTTT.

The V and J genes are TRBV7-9 and TRBJ2-7, with 9 bases aligning to TRBD1. The ends lost 5 bases at V and 2 bases at J; junction bases unmatched: 4. The CDR3 runs 14 residues. The germline V gene has CDR1 SEHNR and CDR2 FQNEAQ (reference sequence). CDR3 in amino acids: CASSPGTGPYEQYF. The DNA of the CDR3 is TGTGCCAGCAGCCCCGGGACAGGGCCCTACGAGCAGTACTTC.

The chain combines TRBV9 with TRBJ2-5; D unclear. V dropped 4 bases and J dropped 1 base, with 8 bases sitting between them. The CDR3 spans 13 residues. CDR1 is SGDLS, CDR2 YYNGEE, per germline. CDR3 bases: TGTGCCAGCAGCTTCCGGATCCAAGAGACCCAGTACTTC. Its protein is CASSFRIQETQYF.

The gene calls are TRBV18 and TRBJ2-7; D might be TRBD1 (6 bases). The CDR3 spans 13 residues. V was trimmed by 4 bases and J by 2 bases, leaving 9 bases between them. The germline V gene encodes CDR1 KGHSH and CDR2 LQKENI. The CDR3 DNA reads TGTGCCAGCTCACTATGGACAGCCTACGAGCAGTACTTC. As protein: CASSLWTAYEQYF.

V usage is TRBV5-5 and J usage is TRBJ1-4; 8 bases align to TRBD1. J lost 7 bases, V lost 4 bases, and 9 bases had no gene match. CDR1 and CDR2 (germline): SGHKS, YYEKEE (reference sequence). The CDR3 is made up of 15 amino acids. The CDR3 spells CASSKQPTGVEKLFF. CDR3 DNA: TGTGCCAGCAGCAAACAACCGACAGGGGTTGAAAAACTGTTTTTT.

The rearrangement uses TRBV6-5 and TRBJ2-7, with D possibly called TRBD1 or TRBD2 (5 bases each). CDR3 length equals 15 residues. Trimming took 4 bases from V and 0 from J, leaving 13 bases between them. CDR1 and CDR2 (germline): MNHEY, SVGAGI. The CDR3 protein is CASSFRGTSSYEQYF. CDR3 in DNA: TGTGCCAGCAGTTTCAGAGGGACGAGCTCCTACGAGCAGTACTTC.

The table lists this clone with a count of one. The gene calls are TRBV11-3 and TRBJ2-2; the match to TRBD1 covers 9 bases. V gave up 3 bases and J gave up 5 bases; unmatched junction bases: 13. CDR1 is SGHNT and CDR2 is YENEEA in the germline V gene. The CDR3 is 18 residues long. The CDR3 DNA follows: TGTGCCAGCAGCTTTGAAACCCTGGGACAGGGATGGACCGGGGAGCTGTTTTTT. Translating it yields CASSFETLGQGWTGELFF.

This clone has only one observation. This rearrangement joins TRBV6-6 to TRBJ2-7; tentatively, D is TRBD1 (5 bases). Trimming took off 2 bases at V and 5 bases at J, with 19 bases between the two ends. Germline-derived CDR1 and CDR2 are MNHNY and SVGAGI (reference sequence). The CDR3 totals 16 residues. The CDR3 sequence: CASSYLRQGGYDEQYF. The CDR3 coding sequence is TGTGCCAGCAGTTACCTGCGGCAGGGCGGTTACGACGAGCAGTACTTC.

The chain recombines TRBV9 with TRBJ2-2; 9 nucleotides match TRBD2. The CDR3 is 15 amino acids. V lost 4 bases, J lost 5 bases, and 6 bases stayed unmatched. Looked up from germline, CDR1 is SGDLS and CDR2 is YYNGEE. CDR3 region: CASSRAGGGTGELFF. In nucleotides, the CDR3 is TGTGCCAGCAGCCGAGCGGGAGGTGGTACCGGGGAGCTGTTTTTT.

About this clone: This specimen includes other DNA sequences encoding the same CDR3. The chain joins TRBV18 to TRBJ1-2; D is unresolved. The CDR3 totals 13 residues. Deletions cut 0 bases from V and 6 bases from J, with 8 bases between. Looked up from germline, CDR1 is KGHSH and CDR2 is LQKENI. CDR3 DNA sequence: TGTGCCAGCTCACCACCGGGCGGAAATGGCTACACCTTC. This translates into CASSPPGGNGYTF.

The genes are TRBV6-6 and TRBJ1-1; possibly TRBD1 for D (5 bases). Trimming shortened V by 6 bases and J by 4 bases, and 12 bases separated the two germline ends. CDR3 length equals 13 residues. The germline V gene encodes CDR1 MNHNY and CDR2 SVGAGI (reference sequence). The CDR3 region is CASSHLGATEAFF. The CDR3 bases are TGTGCCAGCAGCCACCTAGGGGCCACTGAAGCTTTCTTT.

The chain joins TRBV19 to TRBJ2-5; 8 bases align to TRBD1. The CDR3 is made up of 15 amino acids. Trimming cost V 6 bases and J 4 bases; bases outside gene matches: 10. CDR1 and CDR2 (germline): LNHDA, SQIVND (reference sequence). The CDR3 DNA follows: TGTGCCAGTAGAGGCGCTGGACAGGGCTCAGAGACCCAGTACTTC. Translated, it gives CASRGAGQGSETQYF.

The CDR3 nucleotides are TGCGCCAGCAGCTTTAATAGCGACAACACCGGGGAGCTGTTTTTT. It codes for CASSFNSDNTGELFF. The chain links TRBV5-1 to TRBJ2-2, with TRBD2 as a possible D gene (5 bases). The V gene lost 2 bases and the J gene lost 2 bases, with 10 bases spanning the gap. The germline V gene has CDR1 SGHRS and CDR2 YFSETQ. The CDR3 length is 15 residues. The complete variable domain, with remaining parts taken from reference TRBV5-1 and TRBJ2-2, reads KAGVTQTPRYLIKTRGQQVTLSCSPISGHRSVSWYQQTPGQGLQFLFEYFSETQRNKGNFPGRFSGRQFSNSRSEMNVSTLELGDSALYLCASSFNSDNTGELFFGEGSRLTVL.

J is TRBJ2-1 and V is TRBV10-3; 10 bases align to TRBD1. The V segment lost 10 bases and the J segment 6 bases; nucleotides outside the gene matches: 9. Looked up from germline, CDR1 is ENHRY and CDR2 is SYGVKD. The CDR3 has 14 residues. The chain's CDR3 is CATQDRGTSNEQFF. The CDR3 coding sequence is TGTGCCACACAGGACAGGGGGACTAGCAATGAGCAGTTCTTC.

The chain uses TRBV11-3 and TRBJ2-5, with D perhaps matching TRBD1 (5 bases). CDR1 is SGHNT and CDR2 is YENEEA in the germline V gene. The CDR3 runs 15 residues. The V end was cut by 2 bases, the J end by 1 base, with 11 bases between. The CDR3 reads CASSLQGSTQETQYF. The CDR3 nucleotides read TGTGCCAGCAGCTTACAGGGTTCAACCCAAGAGACCCAGTACTTC.

This chain joins TRBV27 and TRBJ1-5; 7 bases match TRBD1. Germline V gene sequence: CDR1 MNHEY, CDR2 SMNVEV (reference sequence). The ends lost 5 bases at V and 3 bases at J; junction bases unmatched: 7. This CDR3 contains 15 residues. CDR3 region: CASSIQGGANQPQHF. In nucleotides, the CDR3 is TGTGCCAGCAGTATCCAGGGGGGAGCCAATCAGCCCCAGCATTTT.

The count of this clone is one. V gene TRBV7-2 combines with J gene TRBJ1-1; 7 nucleotides agree with TRBD1. The CDR3 has 14 amino acids. Germline CDR1 and CDR2: SGHTA and FQGNSA. V lost 5 bases to trimming and J lost 1 base; unmatched junction nucleotides: 4. The CDR3 region has the DNA TGTGCCAGCAGCCCACGACAGGGGAACACTGAAGCTTTCTTT. This codes for CASSPRQGNTEAFF.

The rearrangement links TRBV19 to TRBJ1-4; D remains unclear. The CDR3 spans 13 residues. V lost 2 bases, J lost 5 bases, and 6 bases lay in between. Germline CDR1 and CDR2: LNHDA and SQIVND (reference sequence). CDR3 nucleotides: TGTGCCAGTAGTATAATTGGCAATGAAAAACTGTTTTTT. It translates to CASSIIGNEKLFF.

The chain couples TRBV27 to TRBJ2-2; D is uncertain. The CDR3 is 15 residues long. The germline V gene has CDR1 MNHEY and CDR2 SMNVEV (reference sequence). The ends were cut back, 2 bases at V and 6 bases at J, with 13 bases in the middle. CDR3 in DNA: TGTGCCAGCAGTTTAACCCGGGCGTACGCCGGGGAGCTGTTTTTT. Protein sequence: CASSLTRAYAGELFF.

V gene TRBV6-5 combines with J gene TRBJ2-7; 11 nucleotides match TRBD2. Germline-derived CDR1 and CDR2 are MNHEY and SVGAGI. This CDR3 contains 15 residues. With 5 bases clipped from V and 3 bases from J, the junction kept 6 bases outside the gene matches. The DNA of the CDR3 is TGTGCCAGCAGTATGGCCGGGACTAGCGGCTACGAGCAGTACTTC. Translation: CASSMAGTSGYEQYF.

With regard to this clone: The sample has other DNA sequences that encode this CDR3 too. The rearrangement uses TRBV5-1 and TRBJ2-1, with 11 bases matching TRBD2. Losses at the gene ends were 0 bases for V and 6 bases for J; bases not matched to a gene: 5. Looked up from germline, CDR1 is SGHRS and CDR2 is YFSETQ. The CDR3 has 16 amino acids. The CDR3 is CASSLVGTSGLNEQFF. CDR3 nucleotides: TGCGCCAGCAGCTTGGTTGGGACTAGCGGCCTCAATGAGCAGTTCTTC.

This chain's CDR3 is CASSARQSTGTIYF. DNA for the CDR3: TGTGCCAGCAGCGCCAGACAATCCACCGGCACCATATATTTT. V gene TRBV9 combines with J gene TRBJ1-3; D remains unclear. Trimming took 3 bases from V and 9 from J, leaving 16 bases between them. The germline gives CDR1 SGDLS, CDR2 YYNGEE. CDR3 size: 14 residues.

The chain is built from TRBV2 and TRBJ2-3; TRBD2 matches 10 bases. CDR3 length equals 13 residues. J gave up 5 bases and V 7 bases, and 3 bases lay outside the gene matches. Germline V CDR1 and CDR2: SNHLY, FYNNEI. CDR3 sequence: CASNLAGVDTQYF. The CDR3 bases are TGTGCCAGCAACCTAGCGGGAGTAGATACGCAGTATTTT. Full variable domain (remainder filled in from reference TRBV2 and TRBJ2-3): EPEVTQTPSHQVTQMGQEVILRCVPISNHLYFYWYRQILGQKVEFLVSFYNNEISEKSEIFDDQFSVERPDGSNFTLKIRSTKLEDSAMYFCASNLAGVDTQYFGPGTRLTVL.

V is TRBV9 and J is TRBJ2-1; D might be TRBD1 or TRBD2, each matching 6 bases. The CDR3 spans 15 residues. The germline V gene has CDR1 SGDLS and CDR2 YYNGEE. Trimming removed 4 bases at V and 4 bases at J, with 15 bases between. CDR3 DNA sequence: TGTGCCAGCAGCTCAGGGGTAGCGGAGTACAATGAGCAGTTCTTC. This codes for CASSSGVAEYNEQFF.

This sequence joins TRBV6-9 and TRBJ1-5, with 10 bases identical to TRBD1. The CDR3 sequence is 16 residues long. The junction had 9 bases not matched to a gene; V was cut back by 7 bases and J by 3 bases. Germline CDR1 is MNHGY and CDR2 is SVAAGI. The CDR3 is CASTGKGQGNNQPQHF. The DNA of the CDR3 is TGTGCCAGCACGGGAAAGGGACAGGGGAACAATCAGCCCCAGCATTTT.

This chain connects TRBV30 to TRBJ2-5; D unclear. Germline CDR1 GTSNPN, CDR2 SVGIG (reference sequence). V was pared by 4 bases and J by 3 bases, with 12 bases between. The CDR3 runs to 13 residues. The CDR3 spells CAWNPLLKETQYF. The CDR3 DNA reads as TGTGCCTGGAATCCTCTGCTGAAAGAGACCCAGTACTTC. Combining the CDR3 with reference TRBV30 and TRBJ2-5 gives the whole variable domain SQTIHQWPATLVQPVGSPLSLECTVEGTSNPNLYWYRQAAGRGLQLLFYSVGIGQISSEVPQNLSASRPQDRQFILSSKKLLLSDSGFYLCAWNPLLKETQYFGPGTRLLVL.

This clone was seen only once. The rearrangement joins TRBV6-1 to TRBJ2-7, with D possibly being TRBD1 (6 bases). From germline, CDR1 is MNHNS and CDR2 SASEGT. The length of the CDR3 is 15 residues. V was shortened by 2 bases and J by 0 bases, with 11 bases between the two germline ends. CDR3 residues: CASSEYTGTSYEQYF. CDR3 nucleotides: TGTGCCAGCAGTGAATATACAGGGACCTCCTACGAGCAGTACTTC.